This entry lists 30 T cell receptor beta chains sequenced from one sample in a study of T cells after yellow fever vaccination. TCRdb reanalysed the 5' RACE reads using MiXCR and keeps one entry per CDR3 protein. The table records about 320,000 distinct CDR3 sequences, around 4.5% of them present only once. Sequencing used PBMCs, obtained 15 days after the yellow fever booster vaccination. The receptors come from a man aged 18 to 29 who received the YFV17D yellow fever vaccine.

In this sample, this clonotype turned up many times. The V call is TRBV4-1, the J call TRBJ1-2; no reliable D call. The CDR3 consists of 11 residues. V was cut by 8 bases and J by 3 bases, with 7 bases left in between. Germline loops: CDR1 MGHRA, CDR2 YSYEKL. As DNA, the CDR3 is TGCGCCAGCCGCGGTGACTATGGCTACACCTTC. It encodes CASRGDYGYTF.

In its sample, this clonotype was seen many times. V gene TRBV4-3 combines with J gene TRBJ1-3; weak D call: TRBD1 (5 bases). V shed 5 bases and J shed 0 bases, with 14 bases lying between them. Germline values: CDR1 LGHNA, CDR2 YSLEER. The CDR3 runs to 16 residues. The CDR3, as DNA: TGCGCCAGCAGCTTCAGCAGAGGGGTCTCTGGAAACACCATATATTTT. Translated: CASSFSRGVSGNTIYF.

V usage is TRBV7-9 and J usage is TRBJ2-3, with 8 positions matching TRBD2. Trimming at V came to 3 bases and at J to 1 base, leaving 12 bases not matched to a gene. This CDR3 spans 18 amino acids. CDR1 is SEHNR and CDR2 is FQNEAQ in the germline V gene (reference sequence). CDR3 residues: CASSFPSGGSGGTDTQYF. The CDR3, as DNA: TGTGCCAGCAGCTTTCCTTCGGGGGGTAGCGGGGGCACAGATACGCAGTATTTT.

This clonotype was picked up many times. The chain combines TRBV4-1 with TRBJ2-3; D is undetermined. The CDR3 length is 13 residues. V was pared by 4 bases and J by 4 bases, with 9 bases between. CDR1 is MGHRA, CDR2 YSYEKL, per germline. The CDR3 sequence: CASSLSSSDTQYF. Here the CDR3 DNA reads TGCGCCAGCAGCCTGAGCAGTTCAGATACGCAGTATTTT.

This clonotype was recorded at least ten times. The chain carries TRBV7-9 and TRBJ2-1, with D perhaps TRBD2 (6 bases). In germline, CDR1 is SEHNR, CDR2 FQNEAQ (reference sequence). This CDR3 is built from 11 residues. Trimming stripped 8 bases from V and 9 bases from J, with 11 bases between. The CDR3 loop is CASSGLAEQFF. DNA for the CDR3: TGTGCCAGCTCGGGACTGGCTGAGCAGTTCTTC.

This clonotype was observed at least ten times. The rearrangement uses TRBV5-6 and TRBJ1-5, with TRBD1 matching over 8 bases. CDR3 length: 14 amino acids. The V segment lost 5 bases and the J segment 6 bases; nucleotides outside the gene matches: 7. The germline CDR1 and CDR2 sequences are SGHDT and YYEEEE. The CDR3 region is CASSNQGAVQPQHF. CDR3 nucleotide sequence: TGTGCCAGCAGTAACCAGGGGGCGGTTCAGCCCCAGCATTTT.

Many counts were recorded for this clonotype. The CDR3 nucleotides read TGTGCCAGCAGCTTGGTCTATGGCTACACCTTC. Its translation is CASSLVYGYTF. This chain joins TRBV7-8 and TRBJ1-2; D remains ambiguous. Germline V CDR1 and CDR2: SGHVS, FQNEAQ. The V gene lost 3 bases and the J gene lost 4 bases, with 3 bases spanning the gap. This CDR3 comprises 11 residues.

This clonotype showed up many times. J is TRBJ1-4 and V is TRBV7-9; D uncertain. The CDR3 is 13 amino acids. Trimming removed 5 bases at V and 7 bases at J, with 11 bases between. Germline V CDR1 and CDR2: SEHNR, FQNEAQ (reference sequence). This CDR3 is CASSPSAGEKLFF. CDR3 nucleotide sequence: TGTGCCAGCAGCCCCTCCGCGGGTGAAAAACTGTTTTTT.

The rearrangement joins TRBV4-3 to TRBJ2-1; TRBD2 agrees at 8 bases. In germline, CDR1 is LGHNA, CDR2 YSLEER. This CDR3 is built from 15 residues. V was clipped by 1 base and J by 10 bases; unmatched bases: 9. CDR3 loop: CASSQVRGGLGEQFF. DNA for the CDR3: TGCGCCAGCAGCCAAGTACGGGGGGGTCTTGGGGAGCAGTTCTTC.

This clonotype was seen only a few times. The chain carries TRBV5-1 and TRBJ2-5, with D tentatively TRBD2 (6 bases). V was shortened by 9 bases and J by 1 base, with 16 bases between the two germline ends. The CDR3 loop spans 14 amino acids. Germline values: CDR1 SGHRS, CDR2 YFSETQ. The CDR3 sequence: CATKPWGVQETQYF. The CDR3 DNA is TGCGCCACCAAGCCGTGGGGGGTCCAAGAGACCCAGTACTTC.

The sample holds a few counts of this clonotype. The V and J genes are TRBV6-1 and TRBJ2-1, with 11 bases identical to TRBD2. From germline, CDR1 is MNHNS and CDR2 SASEGT. V was clipped by 6 bases and J by 3 bases; unmatched bases: 4. The length of the CDR3 is 15 residues. CDR3 in DNA: TGTGCCAGCAGATCGGGACTAGCGGACTACAATGAGCAGTTCTTC. Protein sequence: CASRSGLADYNEQFF.

This clonotype showed up many times. The chain couples TRBV10-3 to TRBJ1-1; the match to TRBD1 covers 9 bases. Germline lookup yields CDR1 ENHRY and CDR2 SYGVKD. CDR3 length: 13 residues. V shed 8 bases and J 1 base; nucleotides not matched to a gene: 2. The CDR3 sequence is CAIRDRENTEAFF. The CDR3 DNA sequence: TGTGCCATCCGGGACAGGGAGAACACTGAAGCTTTCTTT.

This chain's CDR3 is CASSHHRGFFTDTQYF. CDR3 nucleotides: TGTGCCAGCAGCCACCACAGGGGGTTTTTCACAGATACGCAGTATTTT. V usage is TRBV6-6 and J usage is TRBJ2-3, with 8 nucleotides matching TRBD1. CDR3 size: 16 residues. V lost 6 bases and J lost 2; bases outside the gene matches: 10. Germline values: CDR1 MNHNY, CDR2 SVGAGI (reference sequence).

This clonotype has a handful of counts. The V gene is TRBV18, the J gene TRBJ2-7; tentatively, D is TRBD1 (6 bases). Per germline, CDR1 KGHSH and CDR2 LQKENI. The CDR3 has 16 residues. The germline V and J ends were trimmed by 3 bases and 1 base, with 16 bases remaining between them. CDR3 in amino acids: CASSPRDGTRSYEQYF. The CDR3, as DNA: TGTGCCAGCTCACCCCGGGACGGGACAAGATCCTACGAGCAGTACTTC.

The V gene is TRBV11-2, the J gene TRBJ2-2; 11 nucleotides align to TRBD2. Germline CDR1 SGHAT, CDR2 FQNNGV. The CDR3 is made up of 17 amino acids. The V gene end was trimmed by 3 bases and the J gene end by 5 bases; junction bases not matched to a gene: 8. The chain's CDR3 is CASSFHSGGARTGELFF. In DNA, the CDR3 is TGTGCCAGCAGCTTCCATAGCGGGGGGGCGCGGACCGGGGAGCTGTTTTTT.

This clonotype came up a few times. The V and J genes are TRBV6-2 or TRBV6-3 and TRBJ1-6, with 8 bases identical to TRBD1. CDR1 is MNHEY, CDR2 SVGEGT, per germline. V lost 2 bases and J lost 5; bases outside the gene matches: 5. The CDR3 is made up of 16 amino acids. The CDR3 sequence: CASSYTAGQDNSPLHF. The CDR3 nucleotides read TGTGCCAGCAGTTACACCGCGGGACAGGATAATTCACCCCTCCACTTT.

This clonotype showed up many times. The CDR3 spells CASSAGPGQYNEQFF. The CDR3 DNA reads TGTGCCAGCAGTGCCGGCCCGGGACAGTACAATGAGCAGTTCTTC. V and J are TRBV6-4 and TRBJ2-1, with 7 positions matching TRBD1. CDR1 MRHNA and CDR2 SNTAGT come from the germline V gene. V gave up 4 bases and J gave up 4 bases; unmatched junction bases: 7. The CDR3 runs to 15 residues.

This CDR3 reads CASSLGSPGGYEQYV. The CDR3 DNA reads as TGCGCCAGCAGCTTGGGGTCACCAGGGGGCTACGAGCAGTACGTC. The chain recombines TRBV5-1 with TRBJ2-7; 7 bases match TRBD1. The CDR3 length is 15 residues. Germline V gene lookup returns CDR1 SGHRS and CDR2 YFSETQ. Unmatched junction bases numbered 6, after V lost 0 bases and J lost 3 bases.

This clonotype was picked up many times. The chain is built from TRBV7-3 and TRBJ2-1, with unresolved D. This CDR3 is 13 amino acids long. Germline V gene lookup returns CDR1 SGHTA and CDR2 FQGTGA. Deletions cut 4 bases from V and 6 bases from J, with 10 bases between. CDR3 residues: CASSSIGVNEQFF. The CDR3 coding sequence is TGTGCCAGCAGCTCCATCGGTGTCAATGAGCAGTTCTTC.

The sample holds a few counts of this clonotype. The genes are TRBV12-3 or TRBV12-4 and TRBJ1-1, with 9 bases fitting TRBD1. The junction had 4 bases not matched to a gene; V was cut back by 5 bases and J by 6 bases. The CDR3 sequence is 13 residues long. CDR3 DNA sequence: TGTGCCAGCAGTCGGGACAGGGCGGCTGAAGCTTTCTTT. Translation gives CASSRDRAAEAFF.

This clonotype has a count of ten or more. The chain has TRBV20-1 and TRBJ2-5, with 10 bases lining up with TRBD2. The CDR3 loop spans 18 amino acids. With V trimmed by 0 bases and J by 4 bases, 14 bases remained unmatched. The germline V gene encodes CDR1 DFQATT and CDR2 SNEGSKA (reference sequence). The CDR3: CSAREVGASGGPGETQYF. The DNA for the CDR3 is TGCAGTGCTAGAGAAGTAGGGGCTAGCGGGGGCCCGGGAGAGACCCAGTACTTC.

This clonotype has just a few counts. Here the CDR3 DNA reads TGTGCCACCAGCAGAGATTTGGGGGCTCTGTACGTC. Encoded protein: CATSRDLGALYV. The gene calls are TRBV15 and TRBJ2-7; D is perhaps TRBD1 (6 bases). Between the trimmed V and J ends, which lost 0 bases and 12 bases, there was a span of 12 bases. The CDR3 spans 12 residues. The germline V gene has CDR1 LNHNV and CDR2 YYDKDF (reference sequence).

This clonotype was recorded at least ten times. The J gene is TRBJ2-1, the V gene TRBV20-1; TRBD2 aligns across 7 bases. V lost 6 bases, J lost 7 bases, and 15 bases stayed unmatched. Germline values: CDR1 DFQATT, CDR2 SNEGSKA (reference sequence). The CDR3 sequence is 15 residues long. This chain's CDR3 is CSAIGGGGGDNEQFF. For the CDR3, the DNA is TGCAGTGCCATTGGCGGTGGGGGGGGTGATAATGAGCAGTTCTTC.

This clonotype was observed at least ten times. CDR3 protein: CSARIGWGTDTQYF. The CDR3 nucleotides are TGCAGTGCTAGAATTGGGTGGGGCACAGATACGCAGTATTTT. The chain employs TRBV20-1 and TRBJ2-3, with unresolved D. Between the trimmed V and J ends, which lost 2 bases and 1 base, there was a span of 10 bases. Germline V gives CDR1 DFQATT, CDR2 SNEGSKA (reference sequence). There are 14 residues in the CDR3.

Only a few counts were recorded for this clonotype. The chain links TRBV14 to TRBJ1-2; D is possibly TRBD1 (5 bases). The length of the CDR3 is 12 residues. Looked up from germline, CDR1 is SGHDN and CDR2 is FVKESK. The germline V and J ends were trimmed by 2 bases and 14 bases, with 15 bases remaining between them. The CDR3 region is CASSQTTGSWTF. DNA of the CDR3: TGTGCCAGCAGCCAAACTACAGGTTCCTGGACCTTC.

This clonotype was observed many times. The chain links TRBV7-2 to TRBJ2-2; 11 bases agree with TRBD2. Germline V gives CDR1 SGHTA, CDR2 FQGNSA. The CDR3 sequence is 15 residues long. The ends lost 3 bases at V and 9 bases at J; junction bases unmatched: 6. CDR3 DNA: TGTGCCAGCAGCTTGTTTAGCGGGGGGGCCCGGGAGCTGTTTTTT. It encodes CASSLFSGGARELFF.

In its sample, this clonotype was seen a few times. The chain employs TRBV18 and TRBJ1-2; D unresolved. The V and J ends lost 3 bases and 4 bases respectively, with 9 bases between them. The germline CDR1 and CDR2 sequences are KGHSH and LQKENI. The length of the CDR3 is 13 residues. CDR3 bases: TGTGCCAGCTCACCTGAGGGTCTCTATGGCTACACCTTC. As protein: CASSPEGLYGYTF. Combining the CDR3 with reference TRBV18 and TRBJ1-2 gives the whole variable domain NAGVMQNPRHLVRRRGQEARLRCSPMKGHSHVYWYRQLPEEGLKFMVYLQKENIIDESGMPKERFSAEFPKEGPSILRIQQVVRGDSAAYFCASSPEGLYGYTFGSGTRLTVV.

This sequence joins TRBV5-1 and TRBJ2-7; 12 nucleotides match TRBD1. V shed 6 bases, J shed 5 bases, and the junction held 6 bases outside the gene matches. The CDR3 spans 14 residues. Germline CDR1 and CDR2: SGHRS and YFSETQ. The CDR3 nucleotides read TGCGCCAGCAACTGGGACAGGGGGCTGGACGAGCAGTACGTC. This translates into CASNWDRGLDEQYV.

This clonotype was observed a handful of times. The chain links TRBV10-3 to TRBJ2-6; D is possibly TRBD1 (5 bases). Germline lookup yields CDR1 ENHRY and CDR2 SYGVKD. V gave up 2 bases and J gave up 0 bases, with 14 bases separating them. The CDR3 covers 18 residues. The CDR3 is CAISELAGSFSGANVLTF. The DNA of the CDR3 is TGTGCCATCAGTGAGCTGGCAGGGTCCTTCTCTGGGGCCAACGTCCTGACTTTC.

There are a few counts of this clonotype. V and J are TRBV6-2 or TRBV6-3 and TRBJ2-2; TRBD1 or TRBD2 may be the D gene (5 bases each). Germline CDR1 MNHEY, CDR2 SVGEGT. The V gene lost 6 bases and the J gene lost 5 bases, with 16 bases spanning the gap. CDR3 size: 15 residues. CDR3 DNA sequence: TGTGCCAGCAGAGCCGGGGCCTTAACAACCGGGGAGCTGTTTTTT. It yields the protein CASRAGALTTGELFF.